One and the same sample provided the 21 T cell receptor beta chains below, sequenced in a study of blood T cell repertoires in COVID-19. TCRdb's copy holds only in-frame clones and misses some; the assay was immunoSEQ multiplex PCR. This table has 410,000 or so clones, 89% appearing once. The sample was peripheral blood. The receptors here all came from a woman in her 40s with COVID-19, enrolled during active disease.

This rearrangement joins TRBV28 to TRBJ2-7; TRBD2 matches at 10 bases. From germline, CDR1 is MDHEN and CDR2 SYDVKM. This CDR3 spans 13 amino acids. V trimming: 3 bases; J trimming: 4 bases; junction bases outside the gene matches: 0. The CDR3 reads CASSLTSGYEQYF. CDR3 nucleotide sequence: TGTGCCAGCAGTTTGACTAGCGGGTACGAGCAGTACTTC.

This clone was seen only once. The chain uses TRBV9 and TRBJ1-6; possibly TRBD1 for D (5 bases). Germline CDR1 SGDLS, CDR2 YYNGEE. Trimming shortened V by 0 bases and J by 10 bases, and 14 bases separated the two germline ends. CDR3 length: 15 residues. The CDR3 region has the DNA TGTGCCAGCAGCGTAGAAGGCAGGGAAGTCTCACCCCTCCACTTT. This sequence encodes CASSVEGREVSPLHF.

V gene TRBV19 combines with J gene TRBJ1-5, with D uncertain. Deletions cut 3 bases from V and 7 bases from J, with 16 bases between. The length of the CDR3 is 15 residues. CDR1 is LNHDA and CDR2 is SQIVND in the germline V gene (reference sequence). The DNA for the CDR3 is TGTGCCAGTAGTATCGGGAGGGAGGCTCAACAGCCCCAGCATTTT. It encodes CASSIGREAQQPQHF.

Comments on this clone: The same CDR3 is also encoded by other DNA sequences in this sample. This chain connects TRBV5-1 to TRBJ1-1; no definite D call. The germline V and J ends were trimmed by 0 bases and 1 base, with 7 bases remaining between them. Germline V gene lookup returns CDR1 SGHRS and CDR2 YFSETQ. There are 14 residues in the CDR3. The DNA for the CDR3 is TGCGCCAGCAGCTTGGGTAGTTCGAACACTGAAGCTTTCTTT. It specifies CASSLGSSNTEAFF.

The V and J genes are TRBV7-2 and TRBJ2-4, with 12 bases that match TRBD2. The CDR3 has 15 residues. J gave up 8 bases and V 1 base, and 3 bases lay outside the gene matches. Germline-derived CDR1 and CDR2 are SGHTA and FQGNSA. CDR3 loop: CASSLEGTSGYIQYF. The CDR3 nucleotides read TGTGCCAGCAGCTTAGAAGGGACTAGCGGGTACATTCAGTACTTC.

This rearrangement joins TRBV28 to TRBJ2-3; 11 bases match TRBD1. The ends lost 6 bases at V and 7 bases at J; junction bases unmatched: 9. The CDR3 has 15 amino acids. CDR1 is MDHEN, CDR2 SYDVKM, per germline. The CDR3 sequence: CASRPTGTGGYTQYF. CDR3 DNA: TGTGCCAGCAGACCAACCGGGACAGGGGGGTATACGCAGTATTTT.

The chain employs TRBV18 and TRBJ2-3, with D perhaps TRBD2 (6 bases). From germline, CDR1 is KGHSH and CDR2 LQKENI. The CDR3 sequence is 15 residues long. The ends were cut back, 3 bases at V and 3 bases at J, with 13 bases in the middle. CDR3 amino acids: CASSPTSGGTDTQYF. The CDR3 DNA reads TGTGCCAGCTCACCGACTAGTGGTGGTACAGATACGCAGTATTTT.

V is TRBV28 and J is TRBJ1-6, with a weak D call TRBD1 (5 bases). Germline loops: CDR1 MDHEN, CDR2 SYDVKM. The ends were cut back, 6 bases at V and 8 bases at J, with 17 bases in the middle. This CDR3 has 15 amino acids. CDR3 loop: CASSSSGSQYSPLHF. In DNA, the CDR3 is TGTGCCAGCAGCTCCTCAGGGTCTCAATATTCACCCCTCCACTTT.

In its sample, this clone was seen once. As DNA, the CDR3 is TGTGCCAGCAGCTTAGTTGGCAGGGTGAACACTGAAGCTTTCTTT. Translating gives CASSLVGRVNTEAFF. The V and J genes are TRBV13 and TRBJ1-1, with D maybe TRBD1 (5 bases). CDR3 length equals 15 residues. Deletions cut 1 base from V and 0 bases from J, with 9 bases between. CDR1 and CDR2 (germline): PRHDT, FYEKMQ (reference sequence).

This sequence joins TRBV28 and TRBJ2-3; D is ambiguous. The length of the CDR3 is 17 residues. V was pared by 6 bases and J by 2 bases, with 21 bases between. Germline CDR1 is MDHEN and CDR2 is SYDVKM. CDR3: CASRNVRQPFLTDTQYF. CDR3 sequence (DNA): TGTGCCAGCAGAAACGTCAGGCAGCCTTTTCTCACAGATACGCAGTATTTT.

Turning to this clone: This sample also contains other DNA sequences that code for the same CDR3. The J gene is TRBJ2-6, the V gene TRBV4-3; the D gene is possibly TRBD1 (5 bases). The CDR3 covers 16 residues. Germline values: CDR1 LGHNA, CDR2 YSLEER. V lost 0 bases to trimming and J lost 0 bases, with 6 bases between them. This CDR3 is CASSQDGHSGANVLTF. Written as DNA, the CDR3 is TGCGCCAGCAGCCAAGATGGACACTCTGGGGCCAACGTCCTGACTTTC.

The gene calls are TRBV29-1 and TRBJ1-1; 7 bases match TRBD1. Germline V gene lookup returns CDR1 SQVTM and CDR2 ANQGSEA. With V trimmed by 6 bases and J by 7 bases, 11 bases remained unmatched. The CDR3 has 13 amino acids. This chain's CDR3 is CSVTGTDNFEAFF. The CDR3 nucleotides read TGCAGCGTAACCGGGACAGACAATTTTGAAGCTTTCTTT.

The genes are TRBV27 and TRBJ2-1; 8 positions agree with TRBD2. The CDR3 is made up of 16 amino acids. The trim removed 6 bases at V and 3 bases at J, leaving 10 bases unmatched. In germline, CDR1 is MNHEY, CDR2 SMNVEV (reference sequence). The CDR3: CASSGGAPVGYNEQFF. CDR3 nucleotide sequence: TGTGCCAGCAGCGGGGGGGCCCCAGTCGGCTACAATGAGCAGTTCTTC.

The chain has TRBV13 and TRBJ2-3; 11 bases agree with TRBD2. Germline V gene lookup returns CDR1 PRHDT and CDR2 FYEKMQ (reference sequence). The CDR3 extends over 17 amino acids. The junction had 10 bases not matched to a gene; V was cut back by 3 bases and J by 5 bases. As DNA, the CDR3 is TGTGCCAGCAGCTTCACTGGGCTAGCGGGGGGAGGAGATACGCAGTATTTT. Translated: CASSFTGLAGGGDTQYF.

This clone was observed a few times. V and J are TRBV12-3 or TRBV12-4 and TRBJ2-7; possibly TRBD2 for D (6 bases). The V end lost 8 bases, the J end lost 6 bases, and 17 bases lay between the germline ends. The CDR3 length is 13 residues. CDR3 residues: CASLAGRGVEQYF. The CDR3 nucleotides are TGTGCCAGCTTGGCCGGGAGAGGAGTCGAGCAGTACTTC.

The V gene is TRBV28, the J gene TRBJ2-7; 7 bases line up with TRBD1. This CDR3 is 16 amino acids long. V shed 4 bases, J shed 0 bases, and the junction held 9 bases outside the gene matches. The germline V gene has CDR1 MDHEN and CDR2 SYDVKM. Here the CDR3 reads CASSSQFGTVSYEQYF. In DNA, the CDR3 is TGTGCCAGCAGTTCCCAGTTTGGGACAGTCTCCTACGAGCAGTACTTC. The whole variable domain, filled in from reference TRBV28 and TRBJ2-7, reads DVKVTQSSRYLVKRTGEKVFLECVQDMDHENMFWYRQDPGLGLRLIYFSYDVKMKEKGDIPEGYSVSREKKERFSLILESASTNQTSMYLCASSSQFGTVSYEQYFGPGTRLTVT.

This chain uses TRBV5-1 with TRBJ2-2; tentative D call: TRBD2 (5 bases). Germline values: CDR1 SGHRS, CDR2 YFSETQ. V was pared by 9 bases and J by 4 bases, with 10 bases between. The CDR3 totals 12 residues. As DNA, the CDR3 is TGCGCCACCGGGGAGCCCACCGGGGAGCTGTTTTTT. Protein sequence: CATGEPTGELFF.

V is TRBV2 and J is TRBJ1-5; TRBD1 agrees at 7 bases. V lost 6 bases, J lost 1 base, and 9 bases stayed unmatched. CDR1 and CDR2 from the germline V gene are SNHLY and FYNNEI. This CDR3 has 16 amino acids. The CDR3 region is CASSANRGDSNQPQHF. The CDR3 DNA sequence: TGTGCCAGCAGCGCTAACAGGGGTGACAGCAATCAGCCCCAGCATTTT.

V and J are TRBV4-3 and TRBJ1-2; D call uncertain. V was cut by 0 bases and J by 3 bases, with 8 bases left in between. Germline CDR1 LGHNA, CDR2 YSLEER. CDR3 size: 14 residues. CDR3 DNA sequence: TGCGCCAGCAGCCAAGATCAAACAGACTATGGCTACACCTTC. Translated: CASSQDQTDYGYTF.

V is TRBV20-1 and J is TRBJ2-3; TRBD2 agrees at 9 bases. The CDR3 consists of 15 residues. V trimming: 3 bases; J trimming: 5 bases; junction bases outside the gene matches: 9. Looked up from germline, CDR1 is DFQATT and CDR2 is SNEGSKA (reference sequence). CDR3 loop: CSASPLAGYEDTQYF. CDR3 DNA: TGCAGTGCTAGTCCGCTAGCGGGGTATGAAGATACGCAGTATTTT.

The V gene is TRBV9, the J gene TRBJ1-2; perhaps TRBD1 as D (5 bases). CDR3 length: 12 residues. Germline CDR1 and CDR2: SGDLS and YYNGEE. Trimming pared 4 bases from V and 6 bases from J, leaving 10 bases between. CDR3 coding DNA: TGTGCCAGCAGCACCAGGGTGAATGGCTACACCTTC. The encoded protein is CASSTRVNGYTF.